These 27 T cell receptor beta chains share one sample of origin, sequenced in a study of blood T cells in healthy people across ages. Primed by a sample-barcoded 5' primer and a J-beta primer mix, a second PCR proceeded for 7 to 11 cycles. Via MiXCR, TCRdb re-called the 5' RACE reads, giving one row per CDR3 protein. Among 720,000 or so distinct CDR3 sequences listed, approximately 40% were seen once. The specimen was blood. The receptors originated from an elderly man in good health.

This clonotype was seen a handful of times. The gene calls are TRBV15 and TRBJ2-3; 9 positions match TRBD2. J gave up 2 bases and V 1 base, and 4 bases lay outside the gene matches. CDR3 length: 16 amino acids. Germline CDR1 and CDR2: LNHNV and YYDKDF (reference sequence). In DNA, the CDR3 is TGTGCCACCAGCAGAGCATTAGCGGGGGTCACAGATACGCAGTATTTT. As protein: CATSRALAGVTDTQYF.

This sequence joins TRBV7-9 and TRBJ1-2; D gene uncertain. The ends were cut back, 6 bases at V and 3 bases at J, with 14 bases in the middle. Germline loops: CDR1 SEHNR, CDR2 FQNEAQ (reference sequence). This CDR3 is 14 amino acids long. CDR3 nucleotide sequence: TGTGCCAGCAGGCGTACGGAGAAAGACTATGGCTACACCTTC. It translates to CASRRTEKDYGYTF.

The table lists this clonotype with a count of one. A read error may produce the germline difference seen at one junction end. The chain has TRBV5-1 and TRBJ1-1; a weak D match, TRBD1 (5 bases). Germline CDR1 reads SGHRS; CDR2 reads YFSETQ. This CDR3 is 12 amino acids long. The CDR3 coding sequence is TGCGCCAGCAGCTCGGGGGGACCTGAGGCTTTCTTT. It specifies CASSSGGPEAFF.

V is TRBV15 and J is TRBJ2-5; 12 bases fit TRBD2. Per the germline V gene, CDR1 is LNHNV and CDR2 is YYDKDF (reference sequence). CDR3 size: 16 residues. J gave up 5 bases and V 1 base, and 5 bases lay outside the gene matches. CDR3 nucleotide sequence: TGTGCCACCAGCAGAGCTACGACTAGCGGGAGTGAGACCCAGTACTTC. Its protein product is CATSRATTSGSETQYF.

This clonotype was counted a few times. The CDR3 nucleotides read TGTGCCAGCAGACGTTTCGAGGGCACGAAGAAGACAGATACGCAGTATTTT. It yields the protein CASRRFEGTKKTDTQYF. V usage is TRBV27 and J usage is TRBJ2-3, with a possible D match to TRBD2 (5 bases). Trimming removed 6 bases from V and 3 bases from J, with 22 bases in between. Germline CDR1 reads MNHEY; CDR2 reads SMNVEV (reference sequence). The CDR3 length is 17 residues.

The V gene is TRBV20-1, the J gene TRBJ2-3; 10 nucleotides align to TRBD2. V was clipped by 3 bases and J by 5 bases; unmatched bases: 8. The CDR3 consists of 15 residues. Germline-derived CDR1 and CDR2 are DFQATT and SNEGSKA (reference sequence). CDR3 loop: CSASRLAGEGDTQYF. DNA for the CDR3: TGCAGTGCTAGTCGTCTAGCGGGAGAAGGAGATACGCAGTATTTT.

About this clonotype: A read error is possible here, since a much larger clone lies one base away. The chain is built from TRBV9 and TRBJ2-4, with 7 bases matching TRBD1. The J call is doubtful: the DNA matches TRBJ2-5 better. The germline V gene encodes CDR1 SGDLS and CDR2 YYNGEE. This CDR3 contains 15 residues. CDR3 loop: CASSADRVPRETQYF. CDR3 coding DNA: TGTGCCAGCAGCGCAGACAGGGTCCCACGAGAGACCCAGTACTTC.

This clonotype was recorded a few times. The DNA of the CDR3 is TGCAGTGCTAGCGGCGGGGGGATCTACAATGAGCAGTTCTTC. Its translation is CSASGGGIYNEQFF. This chain connects TRBV20-1 to TRBJ2-1; 8 bases agree with TRBD2. With V trimmed by 3 bases and J by 3 bases, 4 bases remained unmatched. Looked up from germline, CDR1 is DFQATT and CDR2 is SNEGSKA (reference sequence). The CDR3 is made up of 14 amino acids.

This clonotype occurred a few times. The chain combines TRBV14 with TRBJ2-3; D is ambiguous. The germline gives CDR1 SGHDN, CDR2 FVKESK. This CDR3 has 13 amino acids. V dropped 4 bases and J dropped 6 bases, with 11 bases sitting between them. In DNA form, the CDR3 reads TGTGCCAGCAGCCCCCAATGGGCGGATACGCAGTATTTT. Its translation: CASSPQWADTQYF.

This clonotype has a handful of counts. The chain is built from TRBV5-1 and TRBJ1-5; D gene uncertain. V was pared by 0 bases and J by 4 bases, with 8 bases between. The length of the CDR3 is 14 residues. Germline values: CDR1 SGHRS, CDR2 YFSETQ. The CDR3 sequence is CASSLESLNQPQHF. CDR3 DNA: TGCGCCAGCAGCTTGGAAAGCCTGAATCAGCCCCAGCATTTT.

This clonotype was found many times. Given a much more abundant clone one base away, this may be a read error. This chain links TRBV29-1 with TRBJ2-5, with TRBD1 identical over 8 bases. With 3 bases clipped from V and 11 bases from J, the junction kept 11 bases outside the gene matches. CDR3 size: 13 residues. Germline CDR1 and CDR2: SQVTM and ANQGSEA. For the CDR3, the DNA is TGCAGCGTTGAGACCCAGGGGGCCGGTGAGCAGTACTTC. As protein: CSVETQGAGEQYF.

The CDR3 here is CASRLAGNTGELFF. CDR3 bases: TGTGCCAGCCGACTAGCGGGAAACACCGGGGAGCTGTTTTTT. This chain links TRBV11-3 with TRBJ2-2; the match to TRBD2 covers 11 bases. This CDR3 spans 14 amino acids. V shed 8 bases, J shed 2 bases, and the junction held 1 base outside the gene matches. Germline V CDR1 and CDR2: SGHNT, YENEEA.

This clonotype has only a few counts. V usage is TRBV10-1 and J usage is TRBJ2-7; 9 bases map to TRBD1. The CDR3 has 15 amino acids. V shed 0 bases and J 5 bases; nucleotides not matched to a gene: 5. Germline V CDR1 and CDR2: WNHNN, SYGVQD (reference sequence). CDR3 in amino acids: CASSESGTGIDEQYF. The CDR3 nucleotides are TGCGCCAGCAGTGAGTCCGGGACAGGGATCGACGAGCAGTACTTC.

V and J are TRBV7-3 and TRBJ2-7; D is perhaps TRBD1 (5 bases). Germline V gene lookup returns CDR1 SGHTA and CDR2 FQGTGA. Trimming took off 5 bases at V and 0 bases at J, with 14 bases between the two ends. CDR3 length: 15 amino acids. CDR3 amino acids: CASSRPTGDSYEQYF. CDR3 sequence (DNA): TGTGCCAGCAGCCGACCCACAGGAGACTCCTACGAGCAGTACTTC.

This clonotype has a handful of counts. V is TRBV29-1 and J is TRBJ2-7; no reliable D call. The CDR3 length is 12 residues. Germline V lookup: CDR1 SQVTM, CDR2 ANQGSEA. The V end was cut by 4 bases, the J end by 7 bases, with 14 bases between. CDR3 nucleotide sequence: TGCAGCGTTGTGATCCGTCCAGATGAGCAGTACTTC. It encodes CSVVIRPDEQYF.

This clonotype was counted only a few times. The chain combines TRBV20-1 with TRBJ2-7, with TRBD2 matching 9 bases. The CDR3 totals 14 residues. Trimming removed 0 bases from V and 4 bases from J; junction bases left unmatched: 4. Germline-derived CDR1 and CDR2 are DFQATT and SNEGSKA (reference sequence). The CDR3 nucleotides read TGCAGTGCTAGAGATGCGGGGGGGCGGTACGAGCAGTACTTC. This gives the protein CSARDAGGRYEQYF.

The V and J genes are TRBV5-1 and TRBJ2-4, with 7 bases matching TRBD2. The tail of the sequence fits TRBJ2-5 better, so the J call may be wrong. The CDR3 extends over 17 amino acids. The germline V gene encodes CDR1 SGHRS and CDR2 YFSETQ. CDR3 loop: CASSSGATSLIRETQYF. Here the CDR3 DNA reads TGCGCCAGCAGCTCAGGCGCGACTAGCCTCATTCGGGAGACCCAGTACTTC.

This sequence joins TRBV12-3 or TRBV12-4 and TRBJ1-6; D not resolved. V lost 5 bases to trimming and J lost 10 bases, with 12 bases between them. The CDR3 runs to 13 residues. The CDR3 reads CASSPDAVSPLHF. DNA of the CDR3: TGTGCCAGCAGTCCTGACGCGGTCTCACCCCTCCACTTT.

Comments on this clonotype: A much larger clone lies one base from this, so it may be a read error. The chain recombines TRBV5-1 with TRBJ2-7; 11 nucleotides agree with TRBD2. The CDR3 extends over 14 amino acids. From germline, CDR1 is SGHRS and CDR2 YFSETQ. CDR3 bases: TGCGCCGGCAGCGTGGAAACTAGCGGGAGTGAGCAGTACTTC. This sequence encodes CAGSVETSGSEQYF. Full variable domain (missing parts from reference TRBV5-1 and TRBJ2-7): KAGVTQTPRYLIKTRGQQVTLSCSPISGHRSVSWYQQTPGQGLQFLFEYFSETQRNKGNFPGRFSGRQFSNSRSEMNVSTLELGDSALYLCAGSVETSGSEQYFGPGTRLTVT.

This clonotype has a handful of counts. The CDR3 here is CASSGGAGVNEQFF. The CDR3 DNA sequence: TGCGCCAGCAGCGGGGGGGCGGGAGTTAATGAGCAGTTCTTC. This sequence joins TRBV5-1 and TRBJ2-1; D might be TRBD2 (7 bases). Deletions cut 4 bases from V and 7 bases from J, with 15 bases between. This CDR3 is 14 amino acids long. Per germline, CDR1 SGHRS and CDR2 YFSETQ. The variable domain in full, with the rest retrieved from reference TRBV5-1 and TRBJ2-1, is KAGVTQTPRYLIKTRGQQVTLSCSPISGHRSVSWYQQTPGQGLQFLFEYFSETQRNKGNFPGRFSGRQFSNSRSEMNVSTLELGDSALYLCASSGGAGVNEQFFGPGTRLTVL.

This clonotype occurred a few times. The chain has TRBV4-2 and TRBJ2-1; TRBD2 aligns across 9 bases. V dropped 0 bases and J dropped 4; count of bases not matched to a gene: 7. CDR3 length: 17 amino acids. Germline V gives CDR1 LGHNA, CDR2 YNFKEQ. This chain's CDR3 is CASSQDRGGGDYNEQFF. The DNA for the CDR3 is TGTGCCAGCAGCCAAGATCGTGGCGGGGGGGATTACAATGAGCAGTTCTTC.

This sequence joins TRBV7-9 and TRBJ1-1, with D tentatively TRBD1 (5 bases). Trimming removed 3 bases from V and 1 base from J, with 12 bases in between. CDR3 length equals 15 residues. CDR1 and CDR2 from the germline V gene are SEHNR and FQNEAQ (reference sequence). CDR3 in amino acids: CASSFRLQGNTEAFF. CDR3 in DNA: TGTGCCAGCAGCTTTAGACTCCAGGGGAACACTGAAGCTTTCTTT.

To note about this clonotype: One junction end disagrees with the germline gene, perhaps due to a read error. The rearrangement joins TRBV4-2 to TRBJ2-1, with D hard to call. Looked up from germline, CDR1 is LGHNA and CDR2 is YNFKEQ. The CDR3 runs to 13 residues. The CDR3 nucleotides are TGTACCAGCAGCCTGGCTGGGTACAATGAGCAGTTCTTC. Protein sequence: CTSSLAGYNEQFF.

Here the CDR3 DNA reads TGTGCCAGCATTAGTAATAGCAATCAGCCCCAGCATTTT. Protein product: CASISNSNQPQHF. The chain joins TRBV2 to TRBJ1-5; the D is unclear. This CDR3 spans 13 amino acids. Per the germline V gene, CDR1 is SNHLY and CDR2 is FYNNEI. Trimming stripped 7 bases from V and 0 bases from J, with 7 bases between.

This clonotype was observed many times. The V gene is TRBV30, the J gene TRBJ1-5; D not certain. Germline CDR1 is GTSNPN and CDR2 is SVGIG (reference sequence). Trimming left V 1 base short and J 2 bases short, with 6 bases between. The CDR3 totals 13 residues. The CDR3 loop is CAWSGKGNQPQHF. CDR3 in DNA: TGTGCCTGGAGTGGAAAGGGCAATCAGCCCCAGCATTTT.

This clonotype was found a few times. The chain recombines TRBV2 with TRBJ2-7; D tentatively fits TRBD1 or TRBD2 (6 bases each). V dropped 6 bases and J dropped 3 bases, with 15 bases sitting between them. The CDR3 loop spans 14 amino acids. CDR1 is SNHLY, CDR2 FYNNEI, per germline. The CDR3 nucleotides are TGTGCCAGCAGGCCTCGGGGGCACAGCTACGAGCAGTACTTC. Its translation is CASRPRGHSYEQYF.

A remark on this clonotype: One end of the junction is discordant with germline, which a read error may explain. The chain combines TRBV12-3 or TRBV12-4 with TRBJ2-1; no clear D gene. The CDR3 extends over 15 amino acids. The CDR3 region has the DNA TGTACCAGCCTACCCCGCAGCGCCCCGGTTAATGAGCAGTTCTTC. Residues: CTSLPRSAPVNEQFF.